The T cell receptor (beta chain) under discussion was sequenced for a study of shared clonotypes between healthy human individuals. Several immunoSEQ plates received, in even portions, the genomic DNA of each subset. Some clones are missing from TCRdb's copy, which holds only in-frame ones; the method was immunoSEQ multiplex PCR. The sample yields some 1,400,000 clones, 95% to 97% seen once. This receptor was obtained from a man between 25 and 39 years old in good health. The sequenced sample consisted of naive CD4+ T cells sorted from blood. Subset given: CD45RA+ positively selected.

In nucleotides, the CDR3 is TGTGCCAGCTCACCAGTTACGGGTGGAGAAAACATTCAGTACTTC. Encoded protein: CASSPVTGGENIQYF. The chain carries TRBV18 and TRBJ2-4; no definite D call. CDR3 length: 15 residues. V dropped 2 bases and J dropped 5 bases, with 13 bases sitting between them. Germline V CDR1 and CDR2: KGHSH, LQKENI. Together with reference TRBV18 and TRBJ2-4, the CDR3 gives the full variable domain: NAGVMQNPRHLVRRRGQEARLRCSPMKGHSHVYWYRQLPEEGLKFMVYLQKENIIDESGMPKERFSAEFPKEGPSILRIQQVVRGDSAAYFCASSPVTGGENIQYFGAGTRLSVL.